The sequence of this TCR beta chain was determined in a study of cytomegalovirus exposure and HLA in healthy donors. The study, taken as a whole, reports: Cytomegalovirus-associated status was assigned to roughly 160 TCR beta chains. Follow-up analysis later connected one missense variant in DCLRE1C with trimming of TCR beta V- and J-genes.

Worth noting for this clone: Its specificity is unknown.

Amplification used 60 Vbeta primers and 13 Jbeta primers. TCRdb's copy holds only in-frame clones and misses some; the assay was immunoSEQ multiplex PCR. The sample carries more than 140,000 clones, roughly four fifths recorded once. The donors were healthy bone marrow donors. At the time of sampling, donors were nominally healthy, though unrecorded immune exposures were likely. The TCR comes from a man aged 18 to 35 in good health and CMV-seropositive. Sequencing input: PBMCs.

CDR3 in amino acids: CASSQLDRPNTEAFF. CDR3 nucleotide sequence: TGTGCCAGCAGCCAGCTAGACAGGCCGAACACTGAAGCTTTCTTT. The chain combines TRBV14 with TRBJ1-1, with D possibly being TRBD1 (6 bases). The CDR3 totals 15 residues. Germline-derived CDR1 and CDR2 are SGHDN and FVKESK. The V gene lost 3 bases and the J gene lost 1 base, with 12 bases spanning the gap.